This TCR beta chain was profiled in a study of blood T cell repertoires in COVID-19. Across the study: Acute and convalescent COVID-19 specimens originated in the United States, Italy and Spain. Sources were T cells, B-cell-depleted T cells, or PBMCs; the material itself was cDNA or gDNA.

CDR1 is LGHDT, CDR2 YNNKEL, per germline (reference sequence). The V and J ends lost 4 bases and 4 bases respectively, with 8 bases between them. This CDR3 is 13 amino acids long. Under the authors' procedure: Estimation of nucleated cell counts relied on the amplification of reference gene primers. Clones were read by immunoSEQ multiplex PCR, and TCRdb kept only the in-frame ones, dropping some. D and trimming were read from the DNA, whereas the V and J calls and clone size are those reported in that table. The sample consists of about 42,000 clones, 75% to 80% of them appearing once. Sequenced input: peripheral blood. V is TRBV3-1 (or the pseudogene TRBV3-2) and J is TRBJ1-5; D remains ambiguous. The sequence was obtained from a woman between 65 and 79 years old with acute or convalescent COVID-19. Written as DNA, the CDR3 is TGTGCCAGCAGCCTCAGCGGAAATCAGCCCCAGCATTTT. Amino acids: CASSLSGNQPQHF.